The 20 T cell receptor beta chains below come from one sample, sequenced in a study of shared clonotypes between healthy human individuals. Assay used: immunoSEQ multiplex PCR; TCRdb lists only in-frame clones, some missing. The sample has approximately 740,000 clones, around 67% seen once. Sequencing input: memory CD4+ T cells sorted from blood. Subset reported: CD45RA-negative fraction. The receptors were gathered from a woman in her twenties or thirties in good health.

This chain links TRBV6-1 with TRBJ1-5; unclear D gene. Germline values: CDR1 MNHNS, CDR2 SASEGT. The CDR3 consists of 13 residues. V shed 6 bases and J shed 5 bases, with 11 bases lying between them. The CDR3 DNA follows: TGTGCCAGCAGCCCGGAGAGTGATCAGCCCCAGCATTTT. Translated: CASSPESDQPQHF.

The chain employs TRBV28 and TRBJ2-1; 12 bases line up with TRBD2. V shed 9 bases, J shed 1 base, and the junction held 10 bases outside the gene matches. Germline V gene data show CDR1 as MDHEN and CDR2 as SYDVKM. The CDR3 extends over 17 amino acids. In DNA form, the CDR3 reads TGTGCCAGGGCTAGCGGGAGGGTAGTTGGGTCCTACAATGAGCAGTTCTTC. Protein sequence: CARASGRVVGSYNEQFF.

The V and J genes are TRBV6-1 and TRBJ2-2; D unresolved. Germline assignment: CDR1 MNHNS and CDR2 SASEGT. With 7 bases removed from V and 2 bases from J, the gap between germline ends came to 14 bases. This CDR3 has 15 amino acids. The CDR3 bases are TGTGCCAGCACCGCCCGGGCAGTAAACACCGGGGAGCTGTTTTTT. This codes for CASTARAVNTGELFF.

On this clone itself: Because the CDR3 is missing its conserved closing phenylalanine or tryptophan, this is likely a read error. This chain links TRBV6-1 with TRBJ2-7; 11 nucleotides match TRBD2. The CDR3 length is 15 residues. Germline loops: CDR1 MNHNS, CDR2 SASEGT. J lost 0 bases, V lost 6 bases, and 4 bases had no gene match. The CDR3 coding sequence is TGTGCCAGCAGGAGGGGACTAGCGGACTCCTACGAGCAGTACCTC. Its protein product is CASRRGLADSYEQYL.

The chain has TRBV6-6 and TRBJ1-1; no clear D gene. This CDR3 contains 12 residues. Germline values: CDR1 MNHNY, CDR2 SVGAGI (reference sequence). V lost 2 bases to trimming and J lost 9 bases, with 10 bases between them. The CDR3 spells CASSYNREKAFF. CDR3 nucleotides: TGTGCCAGCAGTTACAACAGAGAGAAAGCTTTCTTT.

This chain uses TRBV4-1 with TRBJ2-5; 9 nucleotides match TRBD1. Unmatched junction bases numbered 4, after V lost 3 bases and J lost 2 bases. The CDR3 is 15 residues long. Germline CDR1 MGHRA, CDR2 YSYEKL. The CDR3 DNA reads as TGCGCCAGCAGCCAGGAAGACAGGGGGCAAGAGACCCAGTACTTC. Its translation is CASSQEDRGQETQYF.

The chain is built from TRBV20-1 and TRBJ2-1; D is possibly TRBD2 (6 bases). Deletions cut 6 bases from V and 10 bases from J, with 13 bases between. Germline V gives CDR1 DFQATT, CDR2 SNEGSKA (reference sequence). The CDR3 is made up of 11 amino acids. CDR3 in DNA: TGCAGTGCACGTCTAGCGAGCGAGCAGTTCTTC. It encodes CSARLASEQFF.

In this sample, this clone turned up once. This sample also contains other DNA sequences that code for the same CDR3. V usage is TRBV5-1 and J usage is TRBJ1-1; D not resolved. V gave up 1 base and J gave up 2 bases, with 6 bases separating them. The CDR3 loop spans 13 amino acids. Germline assignment: CDR1 SGHRS and CDR2 YFSETQ. The CDR3 DNA follows: TGCGCCAGCAGCTTGAGGGCAAACACTGAAGCTTTCTTT. Amino acid sequence: CASSLRANTEAFF.

The rearrangement uses TRBV4-1 and TRBJ2-5; TRBD1 might be the D (6 bases). This CDR3 spans 17 amino acids. V was cut by 2 bases and J by 4 bases, with 20 bases left in between. Germline V gene lookup returns CDR1 MGHRA and CDR2 YSYEKL. CDR3 residues: CASSQRQTGSDPETQYF. CDR3 in DNA: TGCGCCAGCAGCCAACGGCAGACAGGTTCCGACCCAGAGACCCAGTACTTC.

The chain is built from TRBV7-6 and TRBJ1-4, with 8 bases identical to TRBD1. The CDR3 runs 14 residues. Germline loops: CDR1 SGHVS, CDR2 FNYEAQ. The V and J ends lost 5 bases and 7 bases, in that order; junction bases with no gene match: 6. The CDR3 nucleotides read TGTGCCAGCAGCCTAGACAGGGGTAGTGAAAAACTGTTTTTT. Residues: CASSLDRGSEKLFF.

In its sample, this clone was seen a few times. The gene calls are TRBV20-1 and TRBJ1-1; D gene unclear. The CDR3 has 11 amino acids. Trimming left V 5 bases short and J 1 base short, with 5 bases between. Germline-derived CDR1 and CDR2 are DFQATT and SNEGSKA (reference sequence). The CDR3, as DNA: TGCAGTGCTTTAGGGAACACTGAAGCTTTCTTT. Translated, it gives CSALGNTEAFF.

Here the CDR3 reads CASSDIGTSGRAGHTQYF. CDR3 DNA sequence: TGTGCCAGCAGTGACATAGGGACTAGCGGGAGGGCCGGACATACGCAGTATTTT. V gene TRBV6-4 combines with J gene TRBJ2-3; TRBD2 matches 16 bases. This CDR3 has 18 amino acids. The V gene end was trimmed by 2 bases and the J gene end by 7 bases; junction bases not matched to a gene: 9. Per the germline V gene, CDR1 is MRHNA and CDR2 is SNTAGT.

Concerning this clone: Other DNA sequences of this sample code for an identical CDR3. The rearrangement uses TRBV5-1 and TRBJ1-1, with D unclear. Trimming removed 2 bases from V and 2 bases from J, with 7 bases in between. Germline V gene data show CDR1 as SGHRS and CDR2 as YFSETQ. The CDR3 loop spans 13 amino acids. The CDR3 is CASSFRANTEAFF. The CDR3 nucleotides are TGCGCCAGCAGCTTCCGGGCCAACACTGAAGCTTTCTTT.

The table lists this clone with a few counts. The V gene is TRBV10-2, the J gene TRBJ2-2, with D unresolved. V dropped 6 bases and J dropped 4 bases, with 6 bases sitting between them. Germline assignment: CDR1 WSHSY and CDR2 SAAADI. This CDR3 is 12 amino acids long. The CDR3 sequence: CASRHSTGELFF. The CDR3 nucleotides read TGCGCCAGCAGGCACTCCACCGGGGAGCTGTTTTTT.

The chain recombines TRBV5-1 with TRBJ2-1, with D possibly matching TRBD1 (5 bases). Germline V CDR1 and CDR2: SGHRS, YFSETQ. This CDR3 comprises 16 residues. Trimming pared 9 bases from V and 0 bases from J, leaving 19 bases between. The CDR3 sequence: CATNPDSTPSYNEQFF. The CDR3 DNA follows: TGCGCCACCAACCCCGACAGCACTCCCTCCTACAATGAGCAGTTCTTC. The whole variable domain, filled in from reference TRBV5-1 and TRBJ2-1, reads KAGVTQTPRYLIKTRGQQVTLSCSPISGHRSVSWYQQTPGQGLQFLFEYFSETQRNKGNFPGRFSGRQFSNSRSEMNVSTLELGDSALYLCATNPDSTPSYNEQFFGPGTRLTVL.

A word on this clone: The junction differs from germline at one of its ends, possibly a read error. The rearrangement links TRBV5-4 to TRBJ2-3, with D perhaps matching TRBD1 (6 bases). Germline V gene lookup returns CDR1 SGHNT and CDR2 YYREEE (reference sequence). This CDR3 has 12 amino acids. DNA of the CDR3: TGTGCCAGCAGCCGGGACCCGGGACAAAGGAATTTT. Translation gives CASSRDPGQRNF.

This sequence joins TRBV4-1 and TRBJ2-1; 7 nucleotides line up with TRBD2. Unmatched junction bases numbered 5, after V lost 3 bases and J lost 12 bases. The CDR3 extends over 12 amino acids. The V gene's germline CDR1 is MGHRA and CDR2 YSYEKL. Written as DNA, the CDR3 is TGCGCCAGCAGCCACCCTAGCGGACCGCAGTTCTTC. Its protein product is CASSHPSGPQFF.

Points on this clone: Other DNA sequences in this sample translate to the same CDR3. This chain links TRBV7-2 with TRBJ1-5; 9 nucleotides line up with TRBD1. Looked up from germline, CDR1 is SGHTA and CDR2 is FQGNSA. Trimming cost V 5 bases and J 5 bases; bases outside gene matches: 1. The CDR3 contains 13 residues. This CDR3 is CASSRQGDQPQHF. For the CDR3, the DNA is TGTGCCAGCAGCCGACAGGGGGATCAGCCCCAGCATTTT.

The J gene is TRBJ1-3, the V gene TRBV6-1; no clear D gene. Trimming removed 4 bases at V and 4 bases at J, with 8 bases between. Per germline, CDR1 MNHNS and CDR2 SASEGT. This CDR3 has 13 amino acids. In DNA, the CDR3 is TGTGCCAGCAGTGGGCAGTGGGGAAACACCATATATTTT. This encodes CASSGQWGNTIYF.

The chain recombines TRBV4-1 with TRBJ2-5; D gene uncertain. With 1 base removed from V and 7 bases from J, the gap between germline ends came to 10 bases. The CDR3 extends over 13 amino acids. Germline assignment: CDR1 MGHRA and CDR2 YSYEKL. The CDR3 region has the DNA TGCGCCAGCAGCCAAGGACCGGTCGTGACCCAGTACTTC. It specifies CASSQGPVVTQYF.